The clone carrying this T cell receptor beta chain was observed once. Its specificity is not known. The data are from a study of vaccination effects on CD4 cells after COVID-19. Germline CDR1 and CDR2: MNHEY and SVGEGT. V lost 4 bases, J lost 6 bases, and 10 bases lay in between. This CDR3 has 13 amino acids. Data came from immunoSEQ multiplex PCR; TCRdb stores just in-frame clones and leaves some out. Of 25,000 or so clones in the sample, under 75% are singletons; the top ten hold roughly an eighth. Under the ViraFEST assay, PBMC were stimulated with viral peptide pools so that antigen-specific CD4+ T cells expanded. Sequencing was performed afterwards. CD4+ T cell isolation took place after 10 days of culture. People in the vaccine group had not been infected with SARS-CoV-2 before, and their nucleocapsid antibodies were negative. Wells of two million PBMC each were grown with 10 IU/ml IL-2 and approximately 10 ug/ml peptides.

The chain recombines TRBV6-2 or TRBV6-3 with TRBJ2-1; D gene unclear. The TCR originated in a human donor who received a COVID-19 vaccine. The sample here was CD4+ T cells from PBMCs cultured with HCoV-OC43 spike peptides, taken before COVID-19 vaccination. Subset: HCoV-OC43 spike overlapping peptide pool stimulation. The CDR3 region is CASSSFRSNEQFF. The CDR3 DNA reads TGTGCCAGCAGTTCCTTCCGATCCAATGAGCAGTTCTTC.